A single sample gave rise to the 12 T cell receptor beta chains below, sequenced in a study of blood T cell repertoires in COVID-19. Clones were sequenced by immunoSEQ multiplex PCR, and TCRdb holds only the in-frame ones, with some missing. In the table there are roughly 200,000 clones, roughly 90% of which are singletons. Sequenced material: peripheral blood. These receptors all come from a man younger than 30 with active or convalescent COVID-19.

In this sample, this clone turned up once. J is TRBJ1-4 and V is TRBV7-9; perhaps TRBD1 as D (6 bases). Trimming pared 1 base from V and 8 bases from J, leaving 8 bases between. The CDR3 is 13 amino acids. CDR1 SEHNR and CDR2 FQNEAQ come from the germline V gene (reference sequence). CDR3: CASSLGQEEKLFF. CDR3 sequence (DNA): TGTGCCAGCAGCTTAGGACAGGAAGAAAAACTGTTTTTT.

This chain joins TRBV9 and TRBJ1-2; no clear D gene. Germline CDR1 and CDR2: SGDLS and YYNGEE. V dropped 0 bases and J dropped 7 bases, with 13 bases sitting between them. This CDR3 has 14 residues. Here the CDR3 DNA reads TGTGCCAGCAGCGTAGCAAGTGGCGGGTCTGGCTACACCTTC. Residues: CASSVASGGSGYTF.

The chain joins TRBV30 to TRBJ1-1; no definite D call. Germline V lookup: CDR1 GTSNPN, CDR2 SVGIG (reference sequence). This CDR3 is 14 amino acids long. Trimming shortened V by 3 bases and J by 2 bases, and 13 bases separated the two germline ends. The CDR3 DNA sequence: TGTGCCTGGAGCAAAACCAGAAGTAACACTGAAGCTTTCTTT. Translating gives CAWSKTRSNTEAFF.

The chain has TRBV14 and TRBJ1-1, with D hard to call. CDR1 and CDR2 (germline): SGHDN, FVKESK. The V and J ends lost 0 bases and 12 bases respectively, with 14 bases between them. CDR3 length: 13 residues. Here the CDR3 DNA reads TGTGCCAGCAGCCAAGATCCGAACGCTAATACTTTCTTT. This codes for CASSQDPNANTFF.

The chain recombines TRBV12-3 or TRBV12-4 with TRBJ2-1, with no clear D. Trimming took 7 bases from V and 0 from J, leaving 7 bases between them. The CDR3 loop spans 13 amino acids. The CDR3 is CASKWSSYNEQFF. As DNA, the CDR3 is TGTGCCAGCAAGTGGAGCTCCTACAATGAGCAGTTCTTC.

The sample holds a few counts of this clone. The chain combines TRBV15 with TRBJ1-1; a possible D gene is TRBD1 (5 bases). The CDR3 length is 15 residues. Trimming left V 6 bases short and J 1 base short, with 15 bases between. The germline V gene encodes CDR1 LNHNV and CDR2 YYDKDF (reference sequence). The CDR3 loop is CATRVGGSWNTEAFF. The CDR3 bases are TGTGCCACCAGGGTTGGGGGGTCGTGGAACACTGAAGCTTTCTTT.

The chain is built from TRBV28 and TRBJ1-6; 8 nucleotides match TRBD1. Germline CDR1 MDHEN, CDR2 SYDVKM. This CDR3 comprises 15 residues. J was trimmed by 14 bases and V by 5 bases; bases with no gene match: 14. DNA of the CDR3: TGTGCCAGCAGTCCCCTCGGACAGGGCCTTGCGACCCTCCACTTT. Encoded protein: CASSPLGQGLATLHF.

The chain links TRBV7-3 to TRBJ2-2, with 7 nucleotides matching TRBD2. The CDR3 is 17 amino acids. Germline assignment: CDR1 SGHTA and CDR2 FQGTGA. V was pared by 5 bases and J by 4 bases, with 13 bases of the junction left unmatched. The CDR3 DNA reads TGTGCCAGCAGCCTTGTTGGGGCGGGAGCTTCCACCGGGGAGCTGTTTTTT. Translated, it gives CASSLVGAGASTGELFF. Combining the CDR3 with reference TRBV7-3 and TRBJ2-2 gives the whole variable domain GAGVSQTPSNKVTEKGKYVELRCDPISGHTALYWYRQSLGQGPEFLIYFQGTGAADDSGLPNDRFFAVRPEGSVSTLKIQRTERGDSAVYLCASSLVGAGASTGELFFGEGSRLTVL.

This chain uses TRBV19 with TRBJ2-5; 8 bases line up with TRBD1. This CDR3 contains 14 residues. J lost 2 bases, V lost 4 bases, and 3 bases had no gene match. Germline V CDR1 and CDR2: LNHDA, SQIVND (reference sequence). The CDR3 here is CASSTRQGQETQYF. Here the CDR3 DNA reads TGTGCCAGTAGTACCCGACAGGGGCAAGAGACCCAGTACTTC.

The chain is built from TRBV11-2 and TRBJ1-2; 8 bases are a match to TRBD1. With V trimmed by 5 bases and J by 7 bases, 12 bases remained unmatched. This CDR3 contains 15 residues. Per the germline V gene, CDR1 is SGHAT and CDR2 is FQNNGV. CDR3 coding DNA: TGTGCCAGCAGCCCTGTACAGGGGGAATGGGGTGGCTACACCTTC. Translated, it gives CASSPVQGEWGGYTF.

This chain links TRBV27 with TRBJ1-1, with 11 bases fitting TRBD1. This CDR3 comprises 17 residues. V gave up 3 bases and J gave up 1 base; unmatched junction bases: 7. The V gene's germline CDR1 is MNHEY and CDR2 SMNVEV (reference sequence). CDR3 sequence (DNA): TGTGCCAGCAGTTTGAGGGACAGGGGGAAACGGAACACTGAAGCTTTCTTT. Translating gives CASSLRDRGKRNTEAFF.

The chain links TRBV9 to TRBJ2-5; maybe TRBD1 (5 bases). Germline loops: CDR1 SGDLS, CDR2 YYNGEE. The ends were cut back, 1 base at V and 5 bases at J, with 15 bases in the middle. The CDR3 is 15 residues long. The CDR3 region has the DNA TGTGCCAGCAGCGTACTAGGGGCGGTCATGGAGACCCAGTACTTC. Residues: CASSVLGAVMETQYF.